This TCR beta chain came from a study of shared clonotypes between healthy human individuals (dated by TCRdb to 2020 to 2021). About the full investigation: A few men and a couple of women, aged 18 to 49 years, made up the cohort. For each donor, CD4 naive and CD4 memory were each run on three plates, CD8 naive on two plates, and CD8 memory on one plate. To estimate repertoire size and how much clonotype sharing occurs between individuals, the study deeply sequenced the blood TCR repertoires of about 5 healthy adults. Libraries were prepared and TCR repertoires were sequenced by different laboratories using diverse techniques, in order to increase sequencing depth and limit assay-specific biases. Per donor, leukapheresis produced somewhere between about 0.94 and 9 billion PBMCs.

The donors were healthy, HIV-negative adults who had no recently reported acute infections or vaccinations. All donors were Caucasian adults living in Nashville, Tennessee, USA. CD4+ T cells were enriched by magnetic negative selection; naive cells were then positively selected on CD45RA, and the negative fraction formed the memory subset. Blood was collected by leukapheresis, and PBMCs were isolated by Ficoll-Histopaque density gradient centrifugation and then cryopreserved in liquid nitrogen vapor phase. Analytical flow cytometry was used to check the purity and quantity of every magnetically sorted T cell population. Each sorted fraction had its genomic DNA isolated and then quantified by UV absorbance on a Nanodrop 2000c. Note on this clone: The antigen this receptor binds is unknown. The record has no base qualities; no much larger clone is one base away. Other DNA sequences in this specimen translate into the identical CDR3.

Study-wide findings and limitations: Compared with non-shared clonotypes, clonotypes shared by all four sorted-subset donors had higher generation probabilities. Estimated clonotype richness was generally larger for naive than for memory subsets. Rarefaction of sorted-subset datasets indicated incomplete sequencing despite the large sequencing depth. The small number of donors limited the genetic and exposure-history diversity represented. When several donors were compared, the shared fraction of clonotypes was around 5.1% for naive CD4, roughly 3.4% for naive CD8, 2.3% for memory CD4, and roughly 0.43% for memory CD8. Pairwise subsampling indicated that sequencing depth was expected to affect the degree of clonotype sharing among donors. Sampling was restricted to blood, and TCR repertoires in tissue are likely to differ from TCR repertoires in blood.

The CDR3 starts with the cysteine, ends with the phenylalanine, and has 15 residues. This entry keeps only the CDR3 DNA: 45 bases, framed from base 1. V has 1 base trimmed and J has 4 bases trimmed; junction bases matching no gene number 7. CDR1 and CDR2 were assigned from the germline V gene as LGHNA and YNFKEQ. TCR CDR3 regions were amplified from genomic DNA by multiplex PCR using the deep immunoSEQ assay. Extracted genomic DNA from each cell subset was distributed evenly across all wells of several immunoSEQ 96-well plates, and each plate was treated as a replicate. For sorted subsets, around 200 ng genomic DNA, equal to about 30,000 T cell genomes, was loaded into each replicate PCR. Purified libraries were quantified with a Qubit 3.0 fluorometer, sized on a Bioanalyzer 2100, and re-quantified with the KAPA Library Quantification kit. Every immunoSEQ 96-well plate was sequenced on a dedicated single-read 150-cycle Illumina NextSeq 550 flow cell. The source study handled its data this way. Because the immunoSEQ output included only junctional sequences and no quality scores, the filtering could not be the same as the filtering used for full-length reads. Sequences were annotated with PyIR, a Python wrapper for IgBLAST v1.9, using IMGT germline references to assign V/J genes and CDR3. Reads were removed for weak V/J assignments (E-value above 1e-6), missing CDR3, stop codons, out-of-frame junctions, or ambiguous translated residues. V3J clonotypes were defined as sequences sharing the same inferred V gene, J gene, and CDR3 amino acid sequence. Percentage overlap between repertoires was calculated by dividing the number of shared unique clonotypes by the size of the smaller repertoire. RTK rarefaction, the Chao1 estimator, and Recon v2.1 estimates of unobserved clonotypes were used to assess repertoire richness. Generation probabilities were computed with OLGA for all TCRbeta clonotypes obtained by the gDNA method from a few donors. In TCRdb, the immuneACCESS table is reduced to in-frame sequences with V and J assigned. These tables do not hold every clone; where another copy was compared, an unresolved V gene accounts for under half, and the others remain unexplained. V and J calls and clone size are given by that table; D and trimming were obtained from the DNA. The sample has a few million clones on record, approximately 93% of them singletons. The ten largest clones capture 0.39% of the sample.

The V and J segments used are TRBV4-2 and TRBJ2-7; 7 nucleotides in the junction match TRBD2. The material sequenced was naive CD4+ T cells from PBMCs. The cell subset or site tag for this specimen amounts to: CD45RA+ positively selected. This TCR was recovered from a man between 18 and 29 years old in good health. Some clones in this sample may be carry-over from other donors' samples. The DNA sequence follows: TGTGCCAGCAGCCAAGGACTAGCAGTTAGTTACGAGCAGTACTTC. This gives the protein CASSQGLAVSYEQYF.